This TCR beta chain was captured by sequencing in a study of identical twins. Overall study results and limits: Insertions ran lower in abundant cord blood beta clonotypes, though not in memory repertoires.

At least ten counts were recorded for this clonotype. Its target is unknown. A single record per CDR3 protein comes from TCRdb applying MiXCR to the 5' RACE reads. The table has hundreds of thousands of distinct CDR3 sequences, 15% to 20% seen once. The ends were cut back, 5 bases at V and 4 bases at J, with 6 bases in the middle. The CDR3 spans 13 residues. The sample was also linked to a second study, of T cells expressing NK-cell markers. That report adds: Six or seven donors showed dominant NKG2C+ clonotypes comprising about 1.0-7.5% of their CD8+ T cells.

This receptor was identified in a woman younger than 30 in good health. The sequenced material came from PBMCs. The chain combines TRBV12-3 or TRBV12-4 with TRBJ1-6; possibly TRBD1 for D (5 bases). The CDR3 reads CASSPGYNSPLHF. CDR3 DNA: TGTGCCAGCAGTCCAGGGTATAATTCACCCCTCCACTTT.